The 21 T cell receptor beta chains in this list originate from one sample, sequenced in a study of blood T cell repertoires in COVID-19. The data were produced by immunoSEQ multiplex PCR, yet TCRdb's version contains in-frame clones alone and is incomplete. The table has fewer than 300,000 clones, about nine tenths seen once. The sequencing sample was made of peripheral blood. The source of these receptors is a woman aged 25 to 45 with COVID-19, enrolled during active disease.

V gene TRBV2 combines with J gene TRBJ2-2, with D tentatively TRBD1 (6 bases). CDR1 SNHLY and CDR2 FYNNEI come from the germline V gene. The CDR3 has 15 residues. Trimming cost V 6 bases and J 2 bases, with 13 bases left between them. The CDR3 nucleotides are TGTGCCAGCAGGGCCGGGACAATAAACACCGGGGAGCTGTTTTTT. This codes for CASRAGTINTGELFF.

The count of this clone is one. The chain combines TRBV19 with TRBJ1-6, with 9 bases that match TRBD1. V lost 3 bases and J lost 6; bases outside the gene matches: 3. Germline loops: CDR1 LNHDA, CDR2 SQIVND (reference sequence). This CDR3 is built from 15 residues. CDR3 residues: CASSIGGQGNSPLHF. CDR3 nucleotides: TGTGCCAGTAGTATTGGGGGACAGGGTAATTCACCCCTCCACTTT.

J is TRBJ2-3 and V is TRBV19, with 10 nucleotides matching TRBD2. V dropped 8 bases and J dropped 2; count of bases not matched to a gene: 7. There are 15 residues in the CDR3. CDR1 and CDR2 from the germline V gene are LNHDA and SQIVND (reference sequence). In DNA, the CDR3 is TGTGCCAGTGGAGAGCGGGGGGGCATCACAGATACGCAGTATTTT. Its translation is CASGERGGITDTQYF.

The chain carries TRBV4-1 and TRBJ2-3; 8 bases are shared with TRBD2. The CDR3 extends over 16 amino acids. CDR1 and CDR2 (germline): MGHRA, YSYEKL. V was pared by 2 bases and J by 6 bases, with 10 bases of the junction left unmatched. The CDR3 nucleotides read TGCGCCAGCAGCCAACCCCGGGGGGGATCAGTGGATACGCAGTATTTT. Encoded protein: CASSQPRGGSVDTQYF.

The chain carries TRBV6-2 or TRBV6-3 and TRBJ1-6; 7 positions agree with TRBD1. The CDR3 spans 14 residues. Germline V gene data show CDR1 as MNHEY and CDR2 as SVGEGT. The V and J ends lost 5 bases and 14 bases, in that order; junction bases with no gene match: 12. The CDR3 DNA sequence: TGTGCCAGCAGTAGGGACAGTTCTGGGAGGTCCCTCCACTTT. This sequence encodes CASSRDSSGRSLHF.

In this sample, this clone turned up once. CDR3 loop: CASSQDAHRGRTDSDYGYTF. CDR3 nucleotide sequence: TGTGCCAGCAGCCAAGATGCCCACCGCGGGCGAACGGACAGTGACTATGGCTACACCTTC. The chain is built from TRBV4-2 and TRBJ1-2; D is perhaps TRBD1 (6 bases). The V end was cut by 0 bases, the J end by 3 bases, with 26 bases between. Germline V gene lookup returns CDR1 LGHNA and CDR2 YNFKEQ. The CDR3 has 20 amino acids.

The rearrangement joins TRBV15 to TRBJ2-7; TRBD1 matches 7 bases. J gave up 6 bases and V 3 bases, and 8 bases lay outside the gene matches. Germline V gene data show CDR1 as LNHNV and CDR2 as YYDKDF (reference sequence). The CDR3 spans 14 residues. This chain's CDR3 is CATSRRTTGVEQYF. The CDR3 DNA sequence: TGTGCCACCAGCAGGAGAACTACAGGGGTCGAGCAGTACTTC.

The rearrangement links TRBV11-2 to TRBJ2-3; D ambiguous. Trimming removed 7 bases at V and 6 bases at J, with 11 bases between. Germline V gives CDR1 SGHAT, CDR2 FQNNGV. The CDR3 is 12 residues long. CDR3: CASTPQSDTQYF. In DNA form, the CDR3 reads TGTGCCAGCACCCCTCAGTCTGATACGCAGTATTTT.

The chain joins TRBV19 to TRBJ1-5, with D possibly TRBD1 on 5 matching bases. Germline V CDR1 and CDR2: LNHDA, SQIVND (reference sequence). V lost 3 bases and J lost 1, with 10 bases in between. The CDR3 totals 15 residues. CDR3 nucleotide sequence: TGTGCCAGTAGTATGCCAGGGTGGAGCAATCAGCCCCAGCATTTT. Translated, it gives CASSMPGWSNQPQHF.

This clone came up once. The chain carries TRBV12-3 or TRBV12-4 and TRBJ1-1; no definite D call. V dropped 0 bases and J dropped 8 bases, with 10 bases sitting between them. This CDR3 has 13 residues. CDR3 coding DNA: TGTGCCAGCAGTTTAGCGGAGTCGACCGAAGCTTTCTTT. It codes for CASSLAESTEAFF.

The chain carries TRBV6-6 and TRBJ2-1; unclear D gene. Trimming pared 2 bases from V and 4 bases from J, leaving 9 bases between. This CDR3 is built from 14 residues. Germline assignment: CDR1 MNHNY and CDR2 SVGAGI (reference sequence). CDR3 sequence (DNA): TGTGCCAGCAGTTACCGCACAGCATACAATGAGCAGTTCTTC. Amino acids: CASSYRTAYNEQFF.

The CDR3 sequence is CASSQVRTGGNEQFF. DNA for the CDR3: TGTGCCAGCAGCCAGGTACGGACGGGGGGCAATGAGCAGTTCTTC. The gene calls are TRBV3-1 (or the pseudogene TRBV3-2) and TRBJ2-1; 7 positions match TRBD2. With V trimmed by 3 bases and J by 6 bases, 8 bases remained unmatched. CDR3 length equals 15 residues. In germline, CDR1 is LGHDT, CDR2 YNNKEL (reference sequence).

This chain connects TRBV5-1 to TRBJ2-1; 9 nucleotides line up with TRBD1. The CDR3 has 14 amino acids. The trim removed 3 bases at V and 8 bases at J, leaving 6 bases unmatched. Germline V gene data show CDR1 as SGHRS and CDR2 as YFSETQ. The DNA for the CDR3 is TGCGCCAGCAGCTGGGGACAGGGTTTACATGAGCAGTTCTTC. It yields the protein CASSWGQGLHEQFF.

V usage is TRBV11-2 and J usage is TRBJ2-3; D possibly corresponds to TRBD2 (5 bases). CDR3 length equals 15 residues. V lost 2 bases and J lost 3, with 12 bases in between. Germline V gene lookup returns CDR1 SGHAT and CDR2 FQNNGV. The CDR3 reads CASSLLSSKTDTQYF. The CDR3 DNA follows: TGTGCCAGCAGCTTACTGTCTAGCAAGACAGATACGCAGTATTTT.

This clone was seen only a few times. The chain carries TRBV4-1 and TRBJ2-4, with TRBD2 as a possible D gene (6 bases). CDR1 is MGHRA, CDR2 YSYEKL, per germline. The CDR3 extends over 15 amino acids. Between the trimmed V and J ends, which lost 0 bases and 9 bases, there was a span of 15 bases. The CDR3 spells CASSQDDIEEGIQYF. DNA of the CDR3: TGCGCCAGCAGCCAAGATGACATAGAGGAGGGCATTCAGTACTTC.

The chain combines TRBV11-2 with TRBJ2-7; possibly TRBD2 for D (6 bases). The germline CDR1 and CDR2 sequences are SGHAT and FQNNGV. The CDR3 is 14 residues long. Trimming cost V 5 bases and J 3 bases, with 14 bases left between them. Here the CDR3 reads CASSQTDSGYEQYF. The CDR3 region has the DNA TGTGCCAGCAGCCAAACGGATAGCGGCTACGAGCAGTACTTC.

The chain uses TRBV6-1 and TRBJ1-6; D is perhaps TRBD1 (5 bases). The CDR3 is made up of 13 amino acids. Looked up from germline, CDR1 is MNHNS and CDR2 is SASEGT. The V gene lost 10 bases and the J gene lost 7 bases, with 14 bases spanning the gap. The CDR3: CATSQGRNSPLHF. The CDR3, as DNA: TGTGCCACGAGCCAGGGAAGAAATTCACCCCTCCACTTT.

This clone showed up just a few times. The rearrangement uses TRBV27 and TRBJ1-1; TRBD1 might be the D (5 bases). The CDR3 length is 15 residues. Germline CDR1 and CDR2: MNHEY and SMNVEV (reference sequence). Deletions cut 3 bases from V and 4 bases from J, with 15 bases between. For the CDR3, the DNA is TGTGCCAGCAGTTTCTCCGGGGGGATGAGCACTGAAGCTTTCTTT. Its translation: CASSFSGGMSTEAFF.

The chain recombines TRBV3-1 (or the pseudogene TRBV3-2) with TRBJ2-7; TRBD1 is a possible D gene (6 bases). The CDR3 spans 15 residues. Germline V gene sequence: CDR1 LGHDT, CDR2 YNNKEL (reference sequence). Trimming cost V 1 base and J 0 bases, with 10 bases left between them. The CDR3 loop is CASSQVGAYSYEQYF. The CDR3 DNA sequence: TGTGCCAGCAGCCAAGTGGGGGCCTACTCCTACGAGCAGTACTTC.

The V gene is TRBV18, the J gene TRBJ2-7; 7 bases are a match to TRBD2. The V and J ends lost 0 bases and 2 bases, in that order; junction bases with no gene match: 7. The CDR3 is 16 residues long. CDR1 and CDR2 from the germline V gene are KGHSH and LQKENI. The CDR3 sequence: CASSPPGDYRPYEQYF. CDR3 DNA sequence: TGTGCCAGCTCACCACCAGGGGACTATCGGCCCTACGAGCAGTACTTC. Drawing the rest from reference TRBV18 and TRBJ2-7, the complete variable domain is NAGVMQNPRHLVRRRGQEARLRCSPMKGHSHVYWYRQLPEEGLKFMVYLQKENIIDESGMPKERFSAEFPKEGPSILRIQQVVRGDSAAYFCASSPPGDYRPYEQYFGPGTRLTVT.

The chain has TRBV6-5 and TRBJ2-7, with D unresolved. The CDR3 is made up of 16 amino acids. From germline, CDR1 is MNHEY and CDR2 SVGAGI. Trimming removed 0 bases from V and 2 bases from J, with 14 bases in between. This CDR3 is CASSYSKAQPPYEQYF. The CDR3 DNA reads TGTGCCAGCAGTTACTCTAAAGCGCAACCCCCCTACGAGCAGTACTTC.